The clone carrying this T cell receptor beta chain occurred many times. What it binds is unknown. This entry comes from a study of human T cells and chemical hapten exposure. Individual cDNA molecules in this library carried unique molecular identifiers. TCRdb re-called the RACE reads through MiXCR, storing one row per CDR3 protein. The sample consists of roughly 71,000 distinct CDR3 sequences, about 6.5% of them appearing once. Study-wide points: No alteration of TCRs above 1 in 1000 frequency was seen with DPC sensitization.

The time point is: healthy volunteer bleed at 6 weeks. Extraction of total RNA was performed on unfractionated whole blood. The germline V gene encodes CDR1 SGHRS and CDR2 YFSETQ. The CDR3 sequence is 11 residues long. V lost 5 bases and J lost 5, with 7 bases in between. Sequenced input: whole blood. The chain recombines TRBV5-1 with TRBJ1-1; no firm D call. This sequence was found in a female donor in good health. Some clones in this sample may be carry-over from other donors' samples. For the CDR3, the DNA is TGCGCCAGCAGGGACGGGACTGAAGCTTTCTTT. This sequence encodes CASRDGTEAFF.